These T cell receptor beta chains were read from a single sample in a study of CD8 T cells in Susac syndrome. From the immunoSEQ multiplex PCR reads, TCRdb called clonotypes with MiXCR, one entry per CDR3 protein. The data hold approximately 100,000 distinct CDR3 sequences, with 94% observed a single time. The sequencing input was CD8+ T cells from PBMCs. The receptors were sampled from a human donor with Susac syndrome. The CDR3 runs from the conserved cysteine through the conserved F or W. D genes are given only for firm matches. Part of the rows lack a size; the others show once, few, many or a class for expanded clones.

>TRBJ2-1|-|TRBV25-1|-
CASRYYNEQFF
TGTGCAAGCAGATACTACAATGAGCAGTTCTTC
>TRBJ2-1|TRBD1|TRBV7-3|-
CASSLNTVRGRDEQFF
TGTGCCAGCAGCTTAAACACGGTCAGGGGGCGGGATGAGCAGTTCTTC
>TRBJ1-1|-|TRBV7-3|-
CASSGTGSTEAFF
TGTGCCAGCAGCGGCACAGGGAGCACTGAAGCTTTCTTT
>TRBJ1-2|-|TRBV4-3|-
CASSPRREPNYGYTF
TGCGCCAGCAGCCCGAGGAGAGAGCCTAACTATGGCTACACCTTC
>TRBJ2-3|-|TRBV9|-
CASSVDRDTDTQYF
TGTGCCAGCAGCGTTGACCGGGACACAGATACGCAGTATTTT
>TRBJ2-7|-|TRBV20-1|-
CSARALTRDEQYF
TGCAGTGCTAGAGCCCTGACCCGGGACGAGCAGTACTTC
>TRBJ1-5|-|TRBV18|-
CASSPPNRVGQPQHF
TGTGCCAGCTCACCTCCTAACAGGGTAGGACAGCCCCAGCATTTT
>TRBJ2-7|-|TRBV7-2|-
CASSLEGFYEQYF
TGTGCCAGCAGCTTAGAGGGATTCTACGAGCAGTACTTC
>TRBJ2-7|-|TRBV5-1|-
CASSEGLSYEQYF
TGCGCCAGCAGCGAAGGGTTGTCCTACGAGCAGTACTTC
>TRBJ1-1|-|TRBV7-9|once
CASSSLGATEAFF
TGTGCCAGCAGTTCTCTGGGGGCCACTGAAGCTTTCTTT
>TRBJ2-7|-|TRBV7-9|-
CASSSPAHSYEQYF
TGTGCCAGCAGCTCCCCTGCCCACTCCTACGAGCAGTACTTC
>TRBJ1-5|-|TRBV27|-
CASSPYSNQPQHF
TGTGCCAGCAGCCCTTATAGCAATCAGCCCCAGCATTTT
>TRBJ2-7|-|TRBV5-4|once
CASSSPSPAGPTFSYEQYF
TGTGCCAGCAGCTCCCCCAGTCCCGCGGGCCCAACTTTCTCCTACGAGCAGTACTTC
>TRBJ2-3|-|TRBV7-9|-
CASSLVPARGTDTQYF
TGTGCCAGCAGCTTAGTCCCAGCGCGGGGCACAGATACGCAGTATTTT
>TRBJ2-5|TRBD2|TRBV9|-
CASSVGGTSGAQETQYF
TGTGCCAGCAGCGTAGGAGGGACTAGCGGGGCTCAAGAGACCCAGTACTTC
>TRBJ2-1|TRBD2|TRBV6-6|-
CASCRGDNEQFF
TGTGCCAGCTGCCGGGGGGACAATGAGCAGTTCTTC
>TRBJ2-7|TRBD1|TRBV5-1|-
CASGTASYEQYF
TGCGCCAGCGGGACAGCTTCCTACGAGCAGTACTTC
>TRBJ2-2|-|TRBV3-1|-
CASSPTPNTGELFF
TGTGCCAGCAGCCCGACTCCGAACACCGGGGAGCTGTTTTTT
>TRBJ2-5|-|TRBV27|once
CASWRGLSSQETQYF
TGTGCCAGCTGGAGGGGATTGTCAAGCCAAGAGACCCAGTACTTC
>TRBJ2-1|-|TRBV27|once
CASSFDSNEQFF
TGTGCCAGCAGCTTTGACAGCAATGAGCAGTTCTTC
>TRBJ1-5|-|TRBV27|-
CASAEVGSNQPQHF
TGTGCCAGCGCGGAGGTGGGGAGCAATCAGCCCCAGCATTTT
>TRBJ2-5|TRBD2|TRBV12-3/TRBV12-4|-
CASSFSGGDDGTQYF
TGTGCCAGCAGTTTCTCGGGGGGGGACGATGGGACCCAGTACTTC
>TRBJ2-2|-|TRBV9|-
CASSVGWGGSTGELFF
TGTGCCAGCAGCGTAGGTTGGGGAGGAAGCACCGGGGAGCTGTTTTTT
>TRBJ2-5|TRBD2|TRBV9|once
CASSAQRGGYETQYF
TGTGCCAGCAGCGCCCAGCGGGGGGGCTATGAGACCCAGTACTTC
>TRBJ2-6|-|TRBV9|-
CASNSDGSSGANVLTF
TGTGCCAGCAATTCGGACGGCTCCTCTGGGGCCAACGTCCTGACTTTC
>TRBJ2-5|-|TRBV20-1|-
CRVGSTGNDGETQYF
TGCAGAGTAGGGAGCACCGGCAACGACGGGGAGACCCAGTACTTC
>TRBJ1-1|TRBD1|TRBV20-1|-
CSASTGGGLAEAFF
TGCAGTGCTTCGACAGGGGGCGGACTAGCTGAAGCTTTCTTT
>TRBJ2-7|-|TRBV6-2/TRBV6-3|-
CASRIGGSYEQYF
TGTGCCAGCAGAATCGGGGGCTCCTACGAGCAGTACTTC
>TRBJ2-1|TRBD1|TRBV6-5|-
CASSPTGGEQFF
TGTGCCAGCAGCCCTACAGGGGGTGAGCAGTTCTTC
>TRBJ2-7|-|TRBV29-1|-
CSVEFSGQENYEQYF
TGCAGCGTTGAATTCAGTGGGCAGGAGAACTACGAGCAGTACTTC
>TRBJ2-2|TRBD1|TRBV7-8|-
CASSYPRTGGGTGELFF
TGTGCCAGCAGTTACCCTCGGACAGGGGGAGGCACCGGGGAGCTGTTTTTT
>TRBJ2-7|TRBD1|TRBV7-9|-
CASSATGVLTYEQYF
TGTGCCAGCAGCGCTACAGGGGTCCTAACCTACGAGCAGTACTTC
>TRBJ2-7|-|TRBV3-1|-
CASSQPAGVYEQYF
TGTGCCAGCAGCCAACCGGCAGGGGTGTACGAGCAGTACTTC
>TRBJ2-5|-|TRBV7-9|-
CASSISIQETQYF
TGTGCCAGCAGCATTAGCATCCAAGAGACCCAGTACTTC
>TRBJ1-1|-|TRBV12-3/TRBV12-4|-
CASSPPGREAFF
TGTGCCAGCAGTCCCCCGGGCCGAGAAGCTTTCTTT
>TRBJ1-5|TRBD1|TRBV27|-
CASSLSATGANQPQHF
TGTGCCAGCAGTTTATCCGCGACAGGGGCCAATCAGCCCCAGCATTTT
>TRBJ1-1|-|TRBV5-4|-
CASSLGQNMNTEAFF
TGTGCCAGCAGCTTGGGACAAAACATGAACACTGAAGCTTTCTTT